The next 5 T cell receptor beta chains were all read from a single sample in a study of cytotoxic CD8 clonotypes in ibrutinib-treated CLL. Produced via immunoSEQ multiplex PCR; TCRdb's table is partial and in-frame only. The data hold 52,000 or so clones, with nearly 55% observed a single time. Sequencing used PBMCs, obtained at disease progression, from a patient treated with ibrutinib. The receptors come from a human donor with chronic lymphocytic leukemia.

The CDR3 DNA is TGTGCCAGCAGCGCTACCACACTAGGCTATAATTCACCCCTCCACTTT. Encoded protein: CASSATTLGYNSPLHF. The gene calls are TRBV9 and TRBJ1-6; the D is unclear. CDR1 and CDR2 from the germline V gene are SGDLS and YYNGEE. V gave up 3 bases and J gave up 3 bases, with 13 bases separating them. The CDR3 consists of 16 residues.

The chain couples TRBV5-1 to TRBJ1-3, with D possibly matching TRBD1 (5 bases). The length of the CDR3 is 16 residues. V was pared by 3 bases and J by 4 bases, with 17 bases between. Germline CDR1 reads SGHRS; CDR2 reads YFSETQ. CDR3 sequence: CASSSKPQGTGNTIYF. The CDR3 nucleotides are TGCGCCAGCAGCTCTAAACCCCAGGGTACGGGAAACACCATATATTTT.

This clone was counted only a few times. The chain is built from TRBV5-1 and TRBJ2-5; 9 bases fit TRBD2. The V gene end was trimmed by 1 base and the J gene end by 4 bases; junction bases not matched to a gene: 5. In germline, CDR1 is SGHRS, CDR2 YFSETQ. The CDR3 spans 15 residues. The CDR3 loop is CASSLSAGGPETQYF. Here the CDR3 DNA reads TGCGCCAGCAGCTTGTCGGCGGGAGGGCCAGAGACCCAGTACTTC. Looking up the rest from reference TRBV5-1 and TRBJ2-5 gives the full variable domain: KAGVTQTPRYLIKTRGQQVTLSCSPISGHRSVSWYQQTPGQGLQFLFEYFSETQRNKGNFPGRFSGRQFSNSRSEMNVSTLELGDSALYLCASSLSAGGPETQYFGPGTRLLVL.

This clone was picked up a small number of times. The chain carries TRBV7-2 and TRBJ2-3; weak D call: TRBD2 (5 bases). The CDR3 runs to 16 residues. V lost 5 bases and J lost 0, with 15 bases in between. Germline lookup yields CDR1 SGHTA and CDR2 FQGNSA. The CDR3 spells CASSRRAETSTDTQYF. The CDR3 DNA reads as TGTGCCAGCAGCAGACGAGCGGAGACTAGCACAGATACGCAGTATTTT.

V and J are TRBV7-8 and TRBJ2-5; 11 bases line up with TRBD1. Germline trimming cut 5 bases from V and 4 bases from J; bases unmatched to any gene: 3. The CDR3 spans 14 residues. Per germline, CDR1 SGHVS and CDR2 FQNEAQ. The CDR3 DNA is TGTGCCAGCAGCGTGGACAGGGGGCGAGAGACCCAGTACTTC. Translated, it gives CASSVDRGRETQYF.